A single sample is the source of the 23 T cell receptor beta chains below, sequenced in a study of blood T cells in healthy people across ages. PCR was performed a second time for roughly 7 to 12 cycles using a sample-barcoded 5' primer and a J-beta primer mix. TCRdb ran MiXCR on the 5' RACE reads and lists one entry per CDR3 protein. The data show about 570,000 distinct CDR3 sequences, roughly 28% seen once. Sequenced sample: blood. The receptors derive from a woman aged 70-85 years in good health.

This chain joins TRBV5-1 and TRBJ2-7; D unclear. There are 11 residues in the CDR3. The V gene lost 1 base and the J gene lost 7 bases, with 6 bases spanning the gap. Germline V CDR1 and CDR2: SGHRS, YFSETQ. CDR3: CASSLKEEQYF. The CDR3 coding sequence is TGCGCCAGCAGCTTGAAAGAGGAGCAGTACTTC.

The chain recombines TRBV29-1 with TRBJ2-3; unclear D gene. Looked up from germline, CDR1 is SQVTM and CDR2 is ANQGSEA. V was cut by 0 bases and J by 4 bases, with 8 bases left in between. This CDR3 is 13 amino acids long. This CDR3 is CSVEDRVADTQYF. CDR3 coding DNA: TGCAGCGTTGAAGATCGGGTCGCAGATACGCAGTATTTT.

Worth noting for this clonotype: A much bigger clone sits one base away, suggesting this may be a read error. The chain employs TRBV5-1 and TRBJ2-1; 8 positions agree with TRBD2. The CDR3 totals 13 residues. The germline gives CDR1 SGHRS, CDR2 YFSETQ. The CDR3 DNA reads TGCGTCAGCAGTCCCGGGGGGGACAATGAGCAGTTCTTC. Residues: CVSSPGGDNEQFF.

In its sample, this clonotype was seen once. The rearrangement uses TRBV9 and TRBJ2-1; 7 bases map to TRBD1. V gave up 6 bases and J gave up 0 bases; unmatched junction bases: 6. CDR1 is SGDLS and CDR2 is YYNGEE in the germline V gene. The CDR3 loop spans 15 amino acids. CDR3: CASTLGGSSYNEQFF. CDR3 nucleotide sequence: TGTGCCAGCACCTTAGGGGGCAGCTCCTACAATGAGCAGTTCTTC.

This chain joins TRBV5-1 and TRBJ2-1, with D tentatively TRBD2 (5 bases). This CDR3 is built from 16 residues. Germline V gene sequence: CDR1 SGHRS, CDR2 YFSETQ. The V end lost 3 bases, the J end lost 0 bases, and 13 bases lay between the germline ends. CDR3 bases: TGCGCCAGCAGCTCTTTTGAGGGTAGCTCCTACAATGAGCAGTTCTTC. Protein sequence: CASSSFEGSSYNEQFF.

The J gene is TRBJ2-1, the V gene TRBV19; no clear D. CDR1 is LNHDA and CDR2 is SQIVND in the germline V gene (reference sequence). The V gene lost 6 bases and the J gene lost 5 bases, with 17 bases spanning the gap. The CDR3 runs to 15 residues. This CDR3 reads CASSLGWSPHNEQFF. CDR3 nucleotide sequence: TGTGCCAGTAGCCTGGGTTGGAGCCCCCACAATGAGCAGTTCTTC.

The chain recombines TRBV7-9 with TRBJ2-7; unclear D gene. The CDR3 has 14 amino acids. Per the germline V gene, CDR1 is SEHNR and CDR2 is FQNEAQ (reference sequence). Trimming removed 5 bases from V and 0 bases from J, with 11 bases in between. CDR3 sequence (DNA): TGTGCCAGCAGCCTTCACGCTCCCTCCTACGAGCAGTACTTC. Translated: CASSLHAPSYEQYF.

This clonotype was detected once. The rearrangement links TRBV5-1 to TRBJ2-7; the D is unclear. Trimming took 4 bases from V and 0 from J, leaving 14 bases between them. The germline gives CDR1 SGHRS, CDR2 YFSETQ. The CDR3 sequence is 15 residues long. The CDR3 sequence: CASSPHGLFSYEQYF. CDR3 nucleotides: TGCGCCAGCAGCCCCCACGGGCTATTCTCCTACGAGCAGTACTTC.

This clonotype was observed once. V usage is TRBV10-3 and J usage is TRBJ2-3; the D gene is possibly TRBD1 (6 bases). This CDR3 contains 17 residues. Trimming cost V 3 bases and J 0 bases, with 16 bases left between them. The V gene's germline CDR1 is ENHRY and CDR2 SYGVKD. The CDR3 region has the DNA TGTGCCATCAGTGAAGTAACAGGGCAGGGGAGCACAGATACGCAGTATTTT. Translating it yields CAISEVTGQGSTDTQYF.

The J gene is TRBJ1-5, the V gene TRBV10-3, with TRBD1 matching 12 bases. J gave up 2 bases and V 2 bases, and 7 bases lay outside the gene matches. Germline loops: CDR1 ENHRY, CDR2 SYGVKD. The CDR3 is made up of 18 amino acids. The CDR3 nucleotides are TGTGCCATCAGTGAGGGGGACAGGGGGCTGCCGGGCAATCAGCCCCAGCATTTT. It codes for CAISEGDRGLPGNQPQHF.

This clonotype has just a few counts. The rearrangement uses TRBV11-1 and TRBJ2-5, with D perhaps matching TRBD2 (5 bases). The length of the CDR3 is 15 residues. Germline CDR1 and CDR2: SGHAT and FQDESV (reference sequence). The V end was cut by 2 bases, the J end by 2 bases, with 12 bases between. CDR3 in DNA: TGTGCCAGCAGCTTATTATGGGGAGTTCAAGAGACCCAGTACTTC. Translating it yields CASSLLWGVQETQYF.

CDR3 protein: CASSTMTSNNYGYTF. CDR3 in DNA: TGTGCCAGCAGTACTATGACTAGCAATAACTATGGCTACACCTTC. J is TRBJ1-2 and V is TRBV7-9, with no clear D. CDR3 length: 15 amino acids. V was cut by 6 bases and J by 1 base, with 15 bases left in between. Germline loops: CDR1 SEHNR, CDR2 FQNEAQ (reference sequence).

Only a few counts were recorded for this clonotype. The chain employs TRBV20-1 and TRBJ2-6, with D perhaps matching TRBD2 (5 bases). V was trimmed by 3 bases and J by 0 bases, leaving 6 bases between them. In germline, CDR1 is DFQATT, CDR2 SNEGSKA (reference sequence). The CDR3 extends over 14 amino acids. CDR3 bases: TGCAGTGCTAGTGACTACTCTGGGGCCAACGTCCTGACTTTC. Its translation: CSASDYSGANVLTF.

This clonotype was detected only a few times. This sequence joins TRBV20-1 and TRBJ2-3, with 8 bases fitting TRBD2. Unmatched junction bases numbered 7, after V lost 6 bases and J lost 5 bases. The CDR3 loop spans 13 amino acids. Germline assignment: CDR1 DFQATT and CDR2 SNEGSKA (reference sequence). DNA of the CDR3: TGCAGTGCCCTAAGAGCGGGGGAAGATACGCAGTATTTT. This gives the protein CSALRAGEDTQYF.

The genes are TRBV20-1 and TRBJ1-2, with D uncertain. V lost 4 bases and J lost 1, with 10 bases in between. Germline V CDR1 and CDR2: DFQATT, SNEGSKA (reference sequence). The length of the CDR3 is 13 residues. CDR3: CSATDFINYGYTF. CDR3 DNA sequence: TGCAGTGCTACCGATTTCATTAACTATGGCTACACCTTC.

The rearrangement links TRBV12-3 or TRBV12-4 to TRBJ2-1; D unresolved. Trimming removed 7 bases from V and 8 bases from J, with 3 bases in between. The CDR3 runs 9 residues. The CDR3 loop is CASTYEQFF. DNA for the CDR3: TGTGCCAGCACCTATGAGCAGTTCTTC.

The chain combines TRBV29-1 with TRBJ2-7, with 7 bases fitting TRBD1. CDR3 length: 13 amino acids. Germline CDR1 is SQVTM and CDR2 is ANQGSEA. V gave up 5 bases and J gave up 6 bases; unmatched junction bases: 10. CDR3 amino acids: CSVLDRTQTEQYF. The CDR3 coding sequence is TGCAGCGTTCTGGACAGGACCCAAACCGAGCAGTACTTC.

This clonotype occurred a few times. The chain uses TRBV7-2 and TRBJ2-7, with a possible D match to TRBD2 (6 bases). This CDR3 comprises 14 residues. Germline V gene data show CDR1 as SGHTA and CDR2 as FQGNSA. Trimming cost V 5 bases and J 5 bases, with 16 bases left between them. DNA of the CDR3: TGTGCCAGCAGCCTGACTAGGCCTGGCGACGAGCAGTACTTC. Translation: CASSLTRPGDEQYF.

This clonotype was seen at least ten times. The V call is TRBV6-2 or TRBV6-3, the J call TRBJ1-2; maybe TRBD1 (6 bases). V lost 4 bases and J 6 bases, leaving 12 bases between the germline ends. The length of the CDR3 is 13 residues. Germline assignment: CDR1 MNHEY and CDR2 SVGEGT. This CDR3 is CASSSDSANGYTF. In DNA form, the CDR3 reads TGTGCCAGCAGTTCGGACAGCGCGAATGGCTACACCTTC.

This clonotype was counted a few times. The gene calls are TRBV4-2 and TRBJ2-4; perhaps TRBD2 as D (7 bases). Germline CDR1 LGHNA, CDR2 YNFKEQ. CDR3 length equals 19 residues. V dropped 4 bases and J dropped 1 base, with 23 bases sitting between them. The CDR3 coding sequence is TGTGCCAGCAGCCCCTCAGTAGGGGGGGCCTTGGGGGCCAAAAACATTCAGTACTTC. Residues: CASSPSVGGALGAKNIQYF.

The V and J genes are TRBV5-1 and TRBJ1-1, with TRBD1 as a possible D gene (5 bases). Trimming pared 6 bases from V and 1 base from J, leaving 13 bases between. Germline V gene data show CDR1 as SGHRS and CDR2 as YFSETQ. The CDR3 has 14 residues. CDR3: CASKVGAGNTEAFF. In DNA form, the CDR3 reads TGCGCCAGCAAAGTTGGGGCCGGGAACACTGAAGCTTTCTTT.

This clonotype was seen ten or more times. V is TRBV4-1 and J is TRBJ1-2; TRBD1 matches at 8 bases. This CDR3 has 15 residues. Germline-derived CDR1 and CDR2 are MGHRA and YSYEKL. V dropped 0 bases and J dropped 7; count of bases not matched to a gene: 7. This CDR3 reads CASSQEWTGIIGYTF. The CDR3 DNA is TGCGCCAGCAGCCAAGAGTGGACAGGGATTATTGGCTACACCTTC.

The V call is TRBV25-1, the J call TRBJ2-5; maybe TRBD2 (5 bases). CDR3 size: 15 residues. Per germline, CDR1 MGHDK and CDR2 SYGVNS. The germline V and J ends were trimmed by 4 bases and 2 bases, with 14 bases remaining between them. The CDR3 nucleotides read TGTGCCAGCAGTGCCTGGACTTGCGCACAAGAGACCCAGTACTTC. Its translation is CASSAWTCAQETQYF.